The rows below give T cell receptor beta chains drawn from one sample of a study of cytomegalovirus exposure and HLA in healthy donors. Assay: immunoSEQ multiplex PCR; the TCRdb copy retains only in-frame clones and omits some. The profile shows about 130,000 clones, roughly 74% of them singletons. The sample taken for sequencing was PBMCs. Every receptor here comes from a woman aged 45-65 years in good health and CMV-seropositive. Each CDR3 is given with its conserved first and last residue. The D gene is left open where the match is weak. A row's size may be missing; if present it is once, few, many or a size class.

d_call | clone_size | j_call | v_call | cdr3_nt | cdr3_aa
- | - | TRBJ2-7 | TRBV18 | TGTGCCAGCTCAGCCAACTCGGCGGGTACCACCTACGAGCAGTACTTC | CASSANSAGTTYEQYF
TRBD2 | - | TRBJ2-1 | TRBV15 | TGTGCCACCAGCGCCCGTCTCGGGACTAGCCCCCTCGCTGAGCAGTTCTTC | CATSARLGTSPLAEQFF
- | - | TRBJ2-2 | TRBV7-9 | TGTGCCAGCAGCTTCGGACATGTATGGGCCGGGGAGCTGTTTTTT | CASSFGHVWAGELFF
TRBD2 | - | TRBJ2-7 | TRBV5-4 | TGTGCCAGCAGCCCGGAGGGACTAGCGTTACCCTACGAGCAGTACTTC | CASSPEGLALPYEQYF
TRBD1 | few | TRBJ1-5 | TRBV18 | TGTGCCAGCTCACCACCGGGGACAGGGAGCGGTCAGCCCCAGCATTTT | CASSPPGTGSGQPQHF
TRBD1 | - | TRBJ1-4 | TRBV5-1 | TGCGCCAGCAGCCAGGGGGGGACAGGACCTAATGAAAAACTGTTTTTT | CASSQGGTGPNEKLFF
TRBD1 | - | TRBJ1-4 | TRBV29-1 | TGCAGCGTTCAAACAGGGGATGAAAAACTGTTTTTT | CSVQTGDEKLFF
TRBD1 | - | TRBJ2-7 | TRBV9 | TGTGCCAGCAGCGCAGGACCCGGGACAGAGTACGAGCAGTACTTC | CASSAGPGTEYEQYF
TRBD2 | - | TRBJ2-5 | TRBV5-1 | TGCGCCAGCAGCATAGGGACTAGCGGGGGGCAAGAGACCCAGTACTTC | CASSIGTSGGQETQYF
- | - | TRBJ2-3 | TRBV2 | TGTGCCAGCAGCGGGATGTGGGGATACACAGATACGCAGTATTTT | CASSGMWGYTDTQYF
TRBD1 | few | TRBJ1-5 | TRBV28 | TGTGCCAGCCGGGACAGCCCTCAGCCCCAGCATTTT | CASRDSPQPQHF
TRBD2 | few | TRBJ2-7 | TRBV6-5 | TGTGCCAGCAGTCCCTTTGGCGGGGGCTACGAGCAGTACTTC | CASSPFGGGYEQYF
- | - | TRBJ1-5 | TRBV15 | TGTGCCACCAGCAGTGAAACAGGGCCCTTCACGGCCCAGCATTTT | CATSSETGPFTAQHF
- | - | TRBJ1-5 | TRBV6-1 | TGTGCCAGCAGCCCTAACGGGGTCAATCAGCCCCAGCATTTT | CASSPNGVNQPQHF
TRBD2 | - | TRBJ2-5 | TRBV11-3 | TGTGCCAGCAGCTTAGGGACTAGCGGGGGGGCCGACCTAGAGACCCAGTACTTC | CASSLGTSGGADLETQYF
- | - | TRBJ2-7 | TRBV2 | TGTGCCAGCAGTGTGGGTGGGGAGTACGAGCAGTACTTC | CASSVGGEYEQYF
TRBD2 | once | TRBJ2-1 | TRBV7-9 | TGTGCCAGCAGCAAAGCGGGGGGGCTTAGTGAGCAGTTCTTC | CASSKAGGLSEQFF
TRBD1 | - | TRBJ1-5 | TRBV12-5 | TGTGCTAGTGGTTTGGTGTTGGGACAGAGCAATCAGCCCCAGCATTTT | CASGLVLGQSNQPQHF
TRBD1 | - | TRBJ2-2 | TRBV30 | TGTGCCTGGCACAGGGGGCAGACCGGGGAGCTGTTTTTT | CAWHRGQTGELFF
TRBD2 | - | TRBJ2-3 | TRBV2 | TGTGCCAGCAGTGTTGGAGCGGGGGCCCGTACAGATACGCAGTATTTT | CASSVGAGARTDTQYF
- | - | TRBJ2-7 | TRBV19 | TGTGCCAGTAGTATTTCGGGGGGCGCCGGCTACGAGCAGTACTTC | CASSISGGAGYEQYF
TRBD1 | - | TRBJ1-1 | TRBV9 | TGTGCCAGCAGCGCCGGGACAGGCCAGAACACTGAAGCTTTCTTT | CASSAGTGQNTEAFF
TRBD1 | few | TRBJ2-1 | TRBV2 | TGTGCCAGCAGTGTAAAGGACAGGAGTTTACAAGGGCAGTTCTTC | CASSVKDRSLQGQFF
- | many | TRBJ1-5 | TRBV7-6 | TGTGCCAGCAGCTCTCAAGGGGTTGGTCAGCCCCAGCATTTT | CASSSQGVGQPQHF
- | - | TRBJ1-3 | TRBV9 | TGTGCCAGCAGCGCCCGAGGGGGGGACGGAAGAAACACCATATATTTT | CASSARGGDGRNTIYF
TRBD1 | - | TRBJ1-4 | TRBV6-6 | TGTGCCAGCAGTTACGGGACAGGTGAAAAACTGTTTTTT | CASSYGTGEKLFF
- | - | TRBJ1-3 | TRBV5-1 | TGCGCCAGCAGCGTTAAAACAGGCTCTGGAAACACCATATATTTT | CASSVKTGSGNTIYF
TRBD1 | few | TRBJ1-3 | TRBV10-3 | TGTGCCATCAGTGAGTCCGATACCGGGACAGGGGGCTCTGGAAACACCATATATTTT | CAISESDTGTGGSGNTIYF
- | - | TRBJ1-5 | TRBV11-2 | TGTGCCAGCAGCCCCGGTAGGAGTCAGCCCCAGCATTTT | CASSPGRSQPQHF
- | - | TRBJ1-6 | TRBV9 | TGTGCCAGCAGCGCGGGGGGAGGGGCTGGGGATAATTCACCCCTCCACTTT | CASSAGGGAGDNSPLHF
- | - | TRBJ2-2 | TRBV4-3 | TGCGCCAGCAGCCAAGACGTGTGGCAACTCCGGGCCGGGGAGCTGTTTTTT | CASSQDVWQLRAGELFF
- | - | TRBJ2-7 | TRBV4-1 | TGCGCCAGCAGCCAAGTTGCGGGGTCCTACGAGCAGTACTTC | CASSQVAGSYEQYF
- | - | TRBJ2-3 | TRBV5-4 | TGTGCCAGCAGCTTGGGGACGGGGGGCCCCGATACGCAGTATTTT | CASSLGTGGPDTQYF
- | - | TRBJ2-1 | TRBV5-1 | TGCGCCAGCAGCACCGGTTGGTATGAGCAGTTCTTC | CASSTGWYEQFF
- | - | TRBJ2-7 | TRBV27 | TGTGCCAGCTCGGACACCGCCTACGAGCAGTACTTC | CASSDTAYEQYF
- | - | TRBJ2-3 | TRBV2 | TGTGCCAGTGACAGGAAGGTGGTGGATACGCAGTATTTT | CASDRKVVDTQYF
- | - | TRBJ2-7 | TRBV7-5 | TGTGCCAGAAGCTTAGTGTGGGCAGGGGTTTCCGAGCAGTACTTC | CARSLVWAGVSEQYF
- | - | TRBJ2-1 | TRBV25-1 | TGTGCCAGCAGTGAATTTCCGGGACTGCAGTTCTTC | CASSEFPGLQFF
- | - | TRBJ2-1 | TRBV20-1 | TGCAGTGCTAGCTTCGGGGGATTAAGGTTCTTC | CSASFGGLRFF
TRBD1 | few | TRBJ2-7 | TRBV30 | TGTGCCTGGAGTAGGCAGGGGGCCTCCTACGAGCAGTACTTC | CAWSRQGASYEQYF
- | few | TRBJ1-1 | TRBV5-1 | TGCGCCAGCAGCTTGGGACTCGACAGGATTAAGACTGAAGCTTTCTTT | CASSLGLDRIKTEAFF
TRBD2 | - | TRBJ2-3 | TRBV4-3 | TGCGCCAGCAGCCAAGATAACGCGGGGGGCGGAACAGATACGCAGTATTTT | CASSQDNAGGGTDTQYF
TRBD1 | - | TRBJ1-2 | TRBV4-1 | TGCGCCAGCAGCCTGGGGAACAGGGGACCGGGCTATGGCTACACCTTC | CASSLGNRGPGYGYTF
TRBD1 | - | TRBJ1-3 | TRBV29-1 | TGCAGCGTTGAGGACAGGGTTTCGAGTGGAAACACCATATATTTT | CSVEDRVSSGNTIYF
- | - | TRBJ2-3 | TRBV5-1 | TGCGCCAGCAGCTTGTACCTAGCCCCAGATACGCAGTATTTT | CASSLYLAPDTQYF
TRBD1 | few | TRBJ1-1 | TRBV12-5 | TGTGCTAGTGGTCCGATCGGGACAGGGTTTACTGAAGCTTTCTTT | CASGPIGTGFTEAFF
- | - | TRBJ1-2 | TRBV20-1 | TGCAGTGCTAGTCCCGGCTATGGCTACACCTTC | CSASPGYGYTF
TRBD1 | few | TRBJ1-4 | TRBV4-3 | TGCGCCAGCAGCCAAGATCGGGGGACAGGAGGTGAAAAACTGTTTTTT | CASSQDRGTGGEKLFF
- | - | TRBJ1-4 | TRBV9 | TGTGCCAGCAGCTACGGTCAGGGTTCCGAAAAACTGTTTTTT | CASSYGQGSEKLFF